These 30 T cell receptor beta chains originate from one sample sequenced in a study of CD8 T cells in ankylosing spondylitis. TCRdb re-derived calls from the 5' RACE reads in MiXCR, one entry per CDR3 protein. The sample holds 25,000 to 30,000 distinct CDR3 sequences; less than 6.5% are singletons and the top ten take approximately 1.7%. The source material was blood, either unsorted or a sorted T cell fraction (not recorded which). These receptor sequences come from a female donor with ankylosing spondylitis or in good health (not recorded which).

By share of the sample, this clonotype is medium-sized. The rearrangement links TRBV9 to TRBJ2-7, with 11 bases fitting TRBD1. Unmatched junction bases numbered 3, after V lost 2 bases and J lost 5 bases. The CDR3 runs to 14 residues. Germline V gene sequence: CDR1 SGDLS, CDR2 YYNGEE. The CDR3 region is CASSVGQGGHEQYF. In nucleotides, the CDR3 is TGTGCCAGCAGCGTGGGACAGGGGGGACACGAGCAGTACTTC.

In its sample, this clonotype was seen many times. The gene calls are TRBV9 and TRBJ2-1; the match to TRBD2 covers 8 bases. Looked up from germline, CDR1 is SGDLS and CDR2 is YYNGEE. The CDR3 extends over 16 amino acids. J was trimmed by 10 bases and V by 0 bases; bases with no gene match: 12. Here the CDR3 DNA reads TGTGCCAGCAGCGTAGATGCAGGACTAGCCGGCATGGAGCAGTTCTTC. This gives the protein CASSVDAGLAGMEQFF. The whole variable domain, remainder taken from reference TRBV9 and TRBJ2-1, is DSGVTQTPKHLITATGQRVTLRCSPRSGDLSVYWYQQSLDQGLQFLIQYYNGEERAKGNILERFSAQQFPDLHSELNLSSLELGDSALYFCASSVDAGLAGMEQFFGPGTRLTVL.

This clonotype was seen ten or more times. The CDR3 sequence: CASSPSPGVETQYF. CDR3 sequence (DNA): TGTGCCAGCAGCCCGTCCCCGGGGGTGGAGACCCAGTACTTC. This chain uses TRBV9 with TRBJ2-5; a weak D match, TRBD2 (6 bases). The CDR3 loop spans 14 amino acids. V dropped 4 bases and J dropped 5 bases, with 15 bases sitting between them. The germline gives CDR1 SGDLS, CDR2 YYNGEE.

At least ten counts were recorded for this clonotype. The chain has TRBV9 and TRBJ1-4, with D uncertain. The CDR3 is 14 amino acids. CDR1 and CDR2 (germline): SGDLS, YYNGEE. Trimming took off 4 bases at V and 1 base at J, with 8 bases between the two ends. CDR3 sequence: CASSWGGTNEKLFF. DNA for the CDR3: TGTGCCAGCAGCTGGGGTGGAACTAATGAAAAACTGTTTTTT. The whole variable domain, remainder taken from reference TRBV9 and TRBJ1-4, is DSGVTQTPKHLITATGQRVTLRCSPRSGDLSVYWYQQSLDQGLQFLIQYYNGEERAKGNILERFSAQQFPDLHSELNLSSLELGDSALYFCASSWGGTNEKLFFGSGTQLSVL.

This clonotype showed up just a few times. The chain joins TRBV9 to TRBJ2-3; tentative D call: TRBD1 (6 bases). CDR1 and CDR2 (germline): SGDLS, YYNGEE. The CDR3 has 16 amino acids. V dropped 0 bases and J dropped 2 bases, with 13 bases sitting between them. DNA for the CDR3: TGTGCCAGCAGCGTAGGAGGGGGTTTCAACACAGATACGCAGTATTTT. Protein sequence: CASSVGGGFNTDTQYF.

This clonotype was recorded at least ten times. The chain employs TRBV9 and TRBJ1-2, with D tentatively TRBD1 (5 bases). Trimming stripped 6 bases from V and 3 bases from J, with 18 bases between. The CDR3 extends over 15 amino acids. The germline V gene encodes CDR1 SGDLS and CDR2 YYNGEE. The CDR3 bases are TGTGCCAGCACCTCCCGGGGGGGTCTCGACTATGGCTACACCTTC. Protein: CASTSRGGLDYGYTF.

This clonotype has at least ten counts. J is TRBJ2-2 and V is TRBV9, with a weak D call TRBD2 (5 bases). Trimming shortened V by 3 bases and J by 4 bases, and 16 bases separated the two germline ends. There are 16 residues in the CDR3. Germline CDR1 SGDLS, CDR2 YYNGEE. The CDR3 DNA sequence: TGTGCCAGCAGCGGACTTCCCACGGCGGGCACCGGGGAGCTGTTTTTT. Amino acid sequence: CASSGLPTAGTGELFF.

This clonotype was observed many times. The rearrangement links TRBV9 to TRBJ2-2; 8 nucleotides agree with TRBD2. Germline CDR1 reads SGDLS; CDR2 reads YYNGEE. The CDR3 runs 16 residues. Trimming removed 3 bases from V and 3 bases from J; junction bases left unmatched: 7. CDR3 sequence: CASSAAGTRYTGELFF. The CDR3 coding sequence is TGTGCCAGCAGCGCGGCCGGGACTAGATACACCGGGGAGCTGTTTTTT.

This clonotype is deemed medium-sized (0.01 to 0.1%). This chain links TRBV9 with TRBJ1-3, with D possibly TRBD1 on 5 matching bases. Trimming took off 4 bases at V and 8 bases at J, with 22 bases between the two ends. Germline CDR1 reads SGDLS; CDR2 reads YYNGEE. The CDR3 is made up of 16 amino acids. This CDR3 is CASSPQGRGRFDTIYF. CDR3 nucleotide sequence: TGTGCCAGCAGCCCCCAAGGGAGGGGACGATTCGACACCATATATTTT.

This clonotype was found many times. CDR3 amino acids: CASSVAAGRDEQFF. The DNA of the CDR3 is TGTGCCAGCAGCGTAGCGGCGGGGAGGGATGAGCAGTTCTTC. The chain combines TRBV9 with TRBJ2-1; 7 bases line up with TRBD2. V gave up 0 bases and J gave up 8 bases; unmatched junction bases: 5. This CDR3 comprises 14 residues. Germline V lookup: CDR1 SGDLS, CDR2 YYNGEE.

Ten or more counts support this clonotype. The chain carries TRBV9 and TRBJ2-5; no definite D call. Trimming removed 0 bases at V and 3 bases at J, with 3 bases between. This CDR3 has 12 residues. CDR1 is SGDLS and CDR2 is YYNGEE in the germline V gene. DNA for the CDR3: TGTGCCAGCAGCGTAGAAGAAGAGACCCAGTACTTC. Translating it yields CASSVEEETQYF.

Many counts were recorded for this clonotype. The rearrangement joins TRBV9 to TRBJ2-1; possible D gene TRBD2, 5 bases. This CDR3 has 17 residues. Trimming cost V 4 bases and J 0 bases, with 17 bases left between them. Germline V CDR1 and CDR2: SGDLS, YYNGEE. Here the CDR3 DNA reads TGTGCCAGCAGCCGACTTAGGGCGGGCCTCTCCTACAATGAGCAGTTCTTC. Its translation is CASSRLRAGLSYNEQFF.

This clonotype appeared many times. CDR3 in amino acids: CASSVLPGGRNEQFF. Written as DNA, the CDR3 is TGTGCCAGCAGCGTCCTCCCGGGGGGGCGCAATGAGCAGTTCTTC. The chain combines TRBV9 with TRBJ2-1, with TRBD2 identical over 8 bases. Germline assignment: CDR1 SGDLS and CDR2 YYNGEE. The CDR3 sequence is 15 residues long. V lost 2 bases, J lost 6 bases, and 7 bases stayed unmatched.

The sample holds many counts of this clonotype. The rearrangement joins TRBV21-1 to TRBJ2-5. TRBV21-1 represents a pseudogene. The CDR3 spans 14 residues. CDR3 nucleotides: TGTGCCAGCAGCACGAGTCAGGTGCCAGAGACCCAGTACTTC. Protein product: CASSTSQVPETQYF.

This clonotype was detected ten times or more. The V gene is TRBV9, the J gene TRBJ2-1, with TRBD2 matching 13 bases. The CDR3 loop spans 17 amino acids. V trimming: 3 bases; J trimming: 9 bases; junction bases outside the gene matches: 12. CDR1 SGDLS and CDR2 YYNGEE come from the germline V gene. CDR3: CASSARTSGSGVAEQFF. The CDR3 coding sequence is TGTGCCAGCAGCGCTCGGACTAGCGGGAGCGGAGTTGCTGAGCAGTTCTTC.

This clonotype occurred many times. In DNA form, the CDR3 reads TGTGCCAGCAGCGTAAGGACAGGGAATCAGAACGGGGAGCTGTTTTTT. Translating it yields CASSVRTGNQNGELFF. The rearrangement uses TRBV9 and TRBJ2-2, with 8 bases lining up with TRBD1. V shed 1 base, J shed 7 bases, and the junction held 9 bases outside the gene matches. The CDR3 has 16 residues. Germline V CDR1 and CDR2: SGDLS, YYNGEE.

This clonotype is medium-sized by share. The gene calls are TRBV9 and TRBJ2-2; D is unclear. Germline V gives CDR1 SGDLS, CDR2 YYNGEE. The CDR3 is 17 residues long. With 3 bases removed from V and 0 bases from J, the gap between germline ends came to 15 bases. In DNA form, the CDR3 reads TGTGCCAGCAGCGCCCCAGGACCGCCAGCGAACACCGGGGAGCTGTTTTTT. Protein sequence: CASSAPGPPANTGELFF.

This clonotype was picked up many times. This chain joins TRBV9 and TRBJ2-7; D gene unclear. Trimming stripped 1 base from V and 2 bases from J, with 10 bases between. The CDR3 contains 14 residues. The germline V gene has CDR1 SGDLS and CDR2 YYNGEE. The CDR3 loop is CASSVTSSTYEQYF. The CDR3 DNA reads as TGTGCCAGCAGCGTAACATCCTCTACCTACGAGCAGTACTTC.

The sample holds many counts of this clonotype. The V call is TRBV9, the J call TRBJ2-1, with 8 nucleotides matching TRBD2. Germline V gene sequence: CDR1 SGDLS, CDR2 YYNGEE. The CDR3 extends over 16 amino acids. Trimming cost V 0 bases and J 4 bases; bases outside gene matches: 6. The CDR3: CASSVGAGEKYNEQFF. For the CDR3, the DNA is TGTGCCAGCAGCGTAGGAGCGGGAGAGAAATACAATGAGCAGTTCTTC. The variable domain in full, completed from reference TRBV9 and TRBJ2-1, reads DSGVTQTPKHLITATGQRVTLRCSPRSGDLSVYWYQQSLDQGLQFLIQYYNGEERAKGNILERFSAQQFPDLHSELNLSSLELGDSALYFCASSVGAGEKYNEQFFGPGTRLTVL.

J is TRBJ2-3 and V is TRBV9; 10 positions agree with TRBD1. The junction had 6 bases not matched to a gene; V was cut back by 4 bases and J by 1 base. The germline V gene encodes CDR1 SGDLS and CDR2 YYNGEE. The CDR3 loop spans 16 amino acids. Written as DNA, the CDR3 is TGTGCCAGCAGCAGACAGGGGGCTCTTCGCACAGATACGCAGTATTTT. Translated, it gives CASSRQGALRTDTQYF.

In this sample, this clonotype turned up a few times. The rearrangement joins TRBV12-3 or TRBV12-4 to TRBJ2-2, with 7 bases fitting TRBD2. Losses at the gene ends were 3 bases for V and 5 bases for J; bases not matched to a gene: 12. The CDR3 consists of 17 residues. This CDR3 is CASSFSGGRLGTGELFF. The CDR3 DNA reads TGTGCCAGCAGTTTTTCGGGCGGGAGATTAGGAACCGGGGAGCTGTTTTTT.

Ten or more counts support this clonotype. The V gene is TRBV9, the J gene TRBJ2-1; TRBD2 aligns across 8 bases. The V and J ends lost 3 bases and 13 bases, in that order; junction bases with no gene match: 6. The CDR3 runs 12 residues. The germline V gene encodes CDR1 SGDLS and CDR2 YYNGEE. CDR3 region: CASSGQTSGQFF. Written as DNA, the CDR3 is TGTGCCAGCAGCGGACAAACTAGCGGTCAGTTCTTC. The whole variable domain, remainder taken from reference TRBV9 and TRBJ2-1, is DSGVTQTPKHLITATGQRVTLRCSPRSGDLSVYWYQQSLDQGLQFLIQYYNGEERAKGNILERFSAQQFPDLHSELNLSSLELGDSALYFCASSGQTSGQFFGPGTRLTVL.

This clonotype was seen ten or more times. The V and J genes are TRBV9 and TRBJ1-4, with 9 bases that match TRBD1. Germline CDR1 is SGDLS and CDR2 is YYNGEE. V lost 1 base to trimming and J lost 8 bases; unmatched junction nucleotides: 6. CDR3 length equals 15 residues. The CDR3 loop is CASSVSQGAREKLFF. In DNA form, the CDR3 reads TGTGCCAGCAGCGTATCACAGGGGGCGCGAGAAAAACTGTTTTTT.

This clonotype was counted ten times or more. This chain's CDR3 is CASSFSGGPGETQYF. In DNA, the CDR3 is TGTGCCAGCAGCTTTAGCGGGGGGCCGGGAGAGACCCAGTACTTC. This chain joins TRBV9 and TRBJ2-5; 10 bases match TRBD2. The length of the CDR3 is 15 residues. Germline lookup yields CDR1 SGDLS and CDR2 YYNGEE. The V segment lost 4 bases and the J segment 4 bases; nucleotides outside the gene matches: 7.

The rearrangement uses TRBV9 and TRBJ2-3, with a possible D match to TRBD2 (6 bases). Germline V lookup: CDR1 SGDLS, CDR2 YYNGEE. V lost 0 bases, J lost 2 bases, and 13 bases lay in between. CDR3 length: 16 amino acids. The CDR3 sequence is CASSVAGDLDTDTQYF. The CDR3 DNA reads TGTGCCAGCAGCGTAGCGGGAGATTTGGACACAGATACGCAGTATTTT.

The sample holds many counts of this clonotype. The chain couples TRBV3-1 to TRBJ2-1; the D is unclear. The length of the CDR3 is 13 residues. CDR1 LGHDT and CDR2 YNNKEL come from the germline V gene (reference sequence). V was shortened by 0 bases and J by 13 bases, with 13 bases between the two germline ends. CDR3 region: CASSQDRAQRQFF. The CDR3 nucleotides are TGTGCCAGCAGCCAAGATCGAGCCCAACGCCAGTTCTTC.

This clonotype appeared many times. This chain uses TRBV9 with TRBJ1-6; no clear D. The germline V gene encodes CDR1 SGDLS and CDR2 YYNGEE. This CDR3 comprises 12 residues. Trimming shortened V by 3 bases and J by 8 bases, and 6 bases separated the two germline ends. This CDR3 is CASSELDSPLHF. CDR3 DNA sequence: TGTGCCAGCAGCGAGCTGGATTCACCCCTCCACTTT. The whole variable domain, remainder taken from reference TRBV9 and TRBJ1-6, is DSGVTQTPKHLITATGQRVTLRCSPRSGDLSVYWYQQSLDQGLQFLIQYYNGEERAKGNILERFSAQQFPDLHSELNLSSLELGDSALYFCASSELDSPLHFGNGTRLTVT.

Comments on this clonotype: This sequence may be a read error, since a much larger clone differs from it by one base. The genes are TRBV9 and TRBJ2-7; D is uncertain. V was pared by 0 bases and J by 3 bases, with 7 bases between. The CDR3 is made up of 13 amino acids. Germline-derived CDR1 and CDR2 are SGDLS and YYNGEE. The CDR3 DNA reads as TGTGCCAGCAGCGTAGAATCCAGCTACGAGCAGTACTTC. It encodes CASSVESSYEQYF.

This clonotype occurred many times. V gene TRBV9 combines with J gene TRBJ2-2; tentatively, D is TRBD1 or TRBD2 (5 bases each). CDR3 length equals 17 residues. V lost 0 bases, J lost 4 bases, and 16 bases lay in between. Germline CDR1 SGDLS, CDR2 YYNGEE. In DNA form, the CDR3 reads TGTGCCAGCAGCGTAGAAAAGAGGGCAGGGAGCACCGGGGAGCTGTTTTTT. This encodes CASSVEKRAGSTGELFF. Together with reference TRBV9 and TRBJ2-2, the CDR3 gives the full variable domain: DSGVTQTPKHLITATGQRVTLRCSPRSGDLSVYWYQQSLDQGLQFLIQYYNGEERAKGNILERFSAQQFPDLHSELNLSSLELGDSALYFCASSVEKRAGSTGELFFGEGSRLTVL.

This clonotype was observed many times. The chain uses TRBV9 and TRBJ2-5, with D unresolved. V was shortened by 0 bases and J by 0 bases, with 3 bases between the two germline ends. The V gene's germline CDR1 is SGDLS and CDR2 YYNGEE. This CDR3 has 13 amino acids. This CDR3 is CASSVGHQETQYF. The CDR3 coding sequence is TGTGCCAGCAGCGTAGGGCACCAAGAGACCCAGTACTTC.